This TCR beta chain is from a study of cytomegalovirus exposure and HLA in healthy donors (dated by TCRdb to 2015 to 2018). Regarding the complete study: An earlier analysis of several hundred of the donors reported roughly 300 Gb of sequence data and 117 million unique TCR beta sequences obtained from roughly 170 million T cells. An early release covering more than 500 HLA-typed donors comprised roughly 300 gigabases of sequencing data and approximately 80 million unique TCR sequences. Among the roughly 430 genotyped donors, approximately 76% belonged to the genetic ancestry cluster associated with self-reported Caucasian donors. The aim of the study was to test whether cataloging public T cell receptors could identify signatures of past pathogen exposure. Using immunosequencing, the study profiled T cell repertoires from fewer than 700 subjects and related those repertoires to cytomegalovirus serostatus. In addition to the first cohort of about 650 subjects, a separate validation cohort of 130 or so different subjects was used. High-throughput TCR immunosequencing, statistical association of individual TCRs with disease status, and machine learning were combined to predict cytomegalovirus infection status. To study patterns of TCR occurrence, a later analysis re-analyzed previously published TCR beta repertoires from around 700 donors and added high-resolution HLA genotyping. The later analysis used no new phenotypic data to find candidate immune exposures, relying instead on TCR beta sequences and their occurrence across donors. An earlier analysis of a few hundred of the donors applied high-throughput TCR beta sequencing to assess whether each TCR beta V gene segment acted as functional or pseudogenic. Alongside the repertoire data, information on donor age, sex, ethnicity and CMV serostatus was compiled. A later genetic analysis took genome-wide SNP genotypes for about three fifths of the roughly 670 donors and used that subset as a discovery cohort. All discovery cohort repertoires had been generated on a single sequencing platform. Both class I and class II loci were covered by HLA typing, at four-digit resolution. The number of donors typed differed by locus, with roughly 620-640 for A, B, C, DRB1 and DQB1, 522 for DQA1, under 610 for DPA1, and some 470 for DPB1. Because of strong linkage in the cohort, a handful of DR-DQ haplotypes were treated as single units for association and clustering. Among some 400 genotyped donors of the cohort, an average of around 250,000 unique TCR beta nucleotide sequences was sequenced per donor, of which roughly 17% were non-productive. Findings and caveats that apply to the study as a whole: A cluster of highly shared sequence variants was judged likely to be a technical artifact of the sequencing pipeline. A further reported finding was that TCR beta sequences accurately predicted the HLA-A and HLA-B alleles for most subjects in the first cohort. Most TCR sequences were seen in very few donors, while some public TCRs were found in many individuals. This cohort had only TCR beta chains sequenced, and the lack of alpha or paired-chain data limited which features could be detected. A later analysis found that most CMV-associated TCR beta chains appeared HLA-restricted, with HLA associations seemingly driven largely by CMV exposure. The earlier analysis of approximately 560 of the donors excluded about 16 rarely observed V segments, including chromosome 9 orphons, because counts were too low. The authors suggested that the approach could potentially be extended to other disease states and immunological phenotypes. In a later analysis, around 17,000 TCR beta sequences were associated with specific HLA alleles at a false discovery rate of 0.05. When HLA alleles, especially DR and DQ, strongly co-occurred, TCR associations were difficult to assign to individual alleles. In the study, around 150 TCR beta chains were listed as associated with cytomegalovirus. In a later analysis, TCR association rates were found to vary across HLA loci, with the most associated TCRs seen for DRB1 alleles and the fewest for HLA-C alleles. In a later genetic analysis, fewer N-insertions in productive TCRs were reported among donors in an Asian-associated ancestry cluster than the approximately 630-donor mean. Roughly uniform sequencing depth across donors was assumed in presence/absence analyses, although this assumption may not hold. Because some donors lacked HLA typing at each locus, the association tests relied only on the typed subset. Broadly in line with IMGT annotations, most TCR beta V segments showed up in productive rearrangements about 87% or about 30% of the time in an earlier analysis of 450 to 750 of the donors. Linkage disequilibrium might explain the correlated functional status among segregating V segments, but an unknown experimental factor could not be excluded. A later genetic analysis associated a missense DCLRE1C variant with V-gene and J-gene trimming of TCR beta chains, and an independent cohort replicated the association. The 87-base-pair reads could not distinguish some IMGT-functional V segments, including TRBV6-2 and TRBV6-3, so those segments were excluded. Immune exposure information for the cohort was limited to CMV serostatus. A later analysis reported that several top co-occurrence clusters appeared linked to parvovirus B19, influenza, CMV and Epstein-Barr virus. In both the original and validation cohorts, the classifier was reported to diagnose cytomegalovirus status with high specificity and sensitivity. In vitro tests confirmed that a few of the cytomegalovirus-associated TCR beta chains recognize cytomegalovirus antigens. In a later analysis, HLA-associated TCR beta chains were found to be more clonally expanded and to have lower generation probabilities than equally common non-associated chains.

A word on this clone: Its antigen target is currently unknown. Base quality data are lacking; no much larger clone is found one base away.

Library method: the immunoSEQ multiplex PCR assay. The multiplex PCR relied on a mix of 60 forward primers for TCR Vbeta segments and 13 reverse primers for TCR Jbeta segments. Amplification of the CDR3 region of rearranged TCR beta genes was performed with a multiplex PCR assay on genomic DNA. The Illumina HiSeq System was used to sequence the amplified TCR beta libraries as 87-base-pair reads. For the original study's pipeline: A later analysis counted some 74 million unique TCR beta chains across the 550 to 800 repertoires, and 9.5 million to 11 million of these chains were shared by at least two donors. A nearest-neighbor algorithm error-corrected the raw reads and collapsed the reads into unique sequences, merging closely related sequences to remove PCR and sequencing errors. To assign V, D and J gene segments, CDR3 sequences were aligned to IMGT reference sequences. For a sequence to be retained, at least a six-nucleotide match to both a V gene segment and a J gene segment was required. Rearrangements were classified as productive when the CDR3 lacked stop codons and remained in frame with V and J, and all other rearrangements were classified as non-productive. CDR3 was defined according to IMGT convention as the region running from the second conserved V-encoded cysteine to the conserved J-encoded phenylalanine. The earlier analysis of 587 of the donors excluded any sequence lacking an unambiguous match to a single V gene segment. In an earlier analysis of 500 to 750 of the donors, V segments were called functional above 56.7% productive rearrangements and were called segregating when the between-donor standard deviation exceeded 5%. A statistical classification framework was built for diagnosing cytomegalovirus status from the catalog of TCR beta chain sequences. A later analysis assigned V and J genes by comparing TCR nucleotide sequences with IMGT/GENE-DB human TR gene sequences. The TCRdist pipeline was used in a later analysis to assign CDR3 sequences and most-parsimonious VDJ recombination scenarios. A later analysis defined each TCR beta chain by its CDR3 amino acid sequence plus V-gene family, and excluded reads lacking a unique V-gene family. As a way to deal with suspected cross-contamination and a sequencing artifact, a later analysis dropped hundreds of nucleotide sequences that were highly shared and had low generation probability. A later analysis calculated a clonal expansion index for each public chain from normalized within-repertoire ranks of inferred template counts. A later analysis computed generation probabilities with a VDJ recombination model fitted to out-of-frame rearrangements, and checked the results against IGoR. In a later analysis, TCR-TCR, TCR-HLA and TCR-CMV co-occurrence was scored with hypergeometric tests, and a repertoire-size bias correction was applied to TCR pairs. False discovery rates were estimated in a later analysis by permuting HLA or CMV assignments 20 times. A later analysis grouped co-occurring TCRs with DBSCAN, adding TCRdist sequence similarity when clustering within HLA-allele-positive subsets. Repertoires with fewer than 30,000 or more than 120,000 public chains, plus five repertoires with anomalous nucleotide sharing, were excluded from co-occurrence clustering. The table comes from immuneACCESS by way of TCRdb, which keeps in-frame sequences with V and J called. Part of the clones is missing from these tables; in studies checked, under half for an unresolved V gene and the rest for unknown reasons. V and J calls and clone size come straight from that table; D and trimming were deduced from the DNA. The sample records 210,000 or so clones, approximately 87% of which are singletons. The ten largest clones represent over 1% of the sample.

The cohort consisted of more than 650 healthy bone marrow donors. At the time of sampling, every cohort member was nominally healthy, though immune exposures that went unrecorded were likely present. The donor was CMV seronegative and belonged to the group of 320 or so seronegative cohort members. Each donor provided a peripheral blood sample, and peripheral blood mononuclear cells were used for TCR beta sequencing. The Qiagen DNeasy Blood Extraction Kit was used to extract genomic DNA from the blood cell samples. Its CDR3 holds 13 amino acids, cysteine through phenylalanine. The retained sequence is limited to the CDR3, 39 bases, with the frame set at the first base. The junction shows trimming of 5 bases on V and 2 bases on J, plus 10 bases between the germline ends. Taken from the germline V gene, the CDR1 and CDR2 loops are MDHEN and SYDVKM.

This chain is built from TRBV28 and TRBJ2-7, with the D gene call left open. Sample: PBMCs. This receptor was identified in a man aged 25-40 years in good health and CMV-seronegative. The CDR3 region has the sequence CASSPPSAYEQYF. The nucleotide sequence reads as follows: TGTGCCAGCAGTCCCCCTTCGGCCTACGAGCAGTACTTC.